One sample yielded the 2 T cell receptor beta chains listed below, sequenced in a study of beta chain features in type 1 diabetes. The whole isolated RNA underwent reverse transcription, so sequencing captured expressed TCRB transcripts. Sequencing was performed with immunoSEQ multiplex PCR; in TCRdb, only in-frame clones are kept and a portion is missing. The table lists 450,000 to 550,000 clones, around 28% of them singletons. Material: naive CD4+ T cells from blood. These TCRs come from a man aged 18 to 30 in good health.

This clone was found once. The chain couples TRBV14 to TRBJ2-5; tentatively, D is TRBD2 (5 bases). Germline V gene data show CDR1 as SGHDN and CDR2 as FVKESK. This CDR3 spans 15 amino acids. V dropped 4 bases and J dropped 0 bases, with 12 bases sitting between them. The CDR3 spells CASSPGKAHQETQYF. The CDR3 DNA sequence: TGTGCCAGCAGCCCCGGGAAAGCACACCAAGAGACCCAGTACTTC.

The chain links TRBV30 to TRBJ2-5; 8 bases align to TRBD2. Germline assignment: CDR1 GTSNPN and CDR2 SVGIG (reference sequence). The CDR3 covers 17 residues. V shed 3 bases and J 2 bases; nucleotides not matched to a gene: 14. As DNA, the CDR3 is TGTGCCTGGAGCCACGGGGCGGGAGGCCTAACTCAAGAGACCCAGTACTTC. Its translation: CAWSHGAGGLTQETQYF.